This T cell receptor beta chain was identified during a study of T cells in Graves' hyperthyroidism and ophthalmopathy. RNA transcripts provided the source from which TCR beta CDR3 regions were amplified. First-round RT-PCR of the TCR CDR3 relied on the HTBI primer set. In TCRdb, the multiplex PCR reads were re-called with MiXCR into one record per CDR3 protein. The sample lists about 480,000 distinct CDR3 sequences; approximately 14% were seen once. Sequencing was carried out using blood. The TCR originated in a woman between 18 and 29 years old with Graves' hyperthyroidism.

The CDR3 coding sequence is TGTGCCAGCAGCCAGGAAGGTAGGACTTTTGGCTACACCTTC. Translating gives CASSQEGRTFGYTF. This chain links TRBV3-1 with TRBJ1-2; the D is unclear. Germline V gene lookup returns CDR1 LGHDT and CDR2 YNNKEL (reference sequence). The CDR3 is made up of 14 amino acids. V was trimmed by 3 bases and J by 7 bases, leaving 15 bases between them.